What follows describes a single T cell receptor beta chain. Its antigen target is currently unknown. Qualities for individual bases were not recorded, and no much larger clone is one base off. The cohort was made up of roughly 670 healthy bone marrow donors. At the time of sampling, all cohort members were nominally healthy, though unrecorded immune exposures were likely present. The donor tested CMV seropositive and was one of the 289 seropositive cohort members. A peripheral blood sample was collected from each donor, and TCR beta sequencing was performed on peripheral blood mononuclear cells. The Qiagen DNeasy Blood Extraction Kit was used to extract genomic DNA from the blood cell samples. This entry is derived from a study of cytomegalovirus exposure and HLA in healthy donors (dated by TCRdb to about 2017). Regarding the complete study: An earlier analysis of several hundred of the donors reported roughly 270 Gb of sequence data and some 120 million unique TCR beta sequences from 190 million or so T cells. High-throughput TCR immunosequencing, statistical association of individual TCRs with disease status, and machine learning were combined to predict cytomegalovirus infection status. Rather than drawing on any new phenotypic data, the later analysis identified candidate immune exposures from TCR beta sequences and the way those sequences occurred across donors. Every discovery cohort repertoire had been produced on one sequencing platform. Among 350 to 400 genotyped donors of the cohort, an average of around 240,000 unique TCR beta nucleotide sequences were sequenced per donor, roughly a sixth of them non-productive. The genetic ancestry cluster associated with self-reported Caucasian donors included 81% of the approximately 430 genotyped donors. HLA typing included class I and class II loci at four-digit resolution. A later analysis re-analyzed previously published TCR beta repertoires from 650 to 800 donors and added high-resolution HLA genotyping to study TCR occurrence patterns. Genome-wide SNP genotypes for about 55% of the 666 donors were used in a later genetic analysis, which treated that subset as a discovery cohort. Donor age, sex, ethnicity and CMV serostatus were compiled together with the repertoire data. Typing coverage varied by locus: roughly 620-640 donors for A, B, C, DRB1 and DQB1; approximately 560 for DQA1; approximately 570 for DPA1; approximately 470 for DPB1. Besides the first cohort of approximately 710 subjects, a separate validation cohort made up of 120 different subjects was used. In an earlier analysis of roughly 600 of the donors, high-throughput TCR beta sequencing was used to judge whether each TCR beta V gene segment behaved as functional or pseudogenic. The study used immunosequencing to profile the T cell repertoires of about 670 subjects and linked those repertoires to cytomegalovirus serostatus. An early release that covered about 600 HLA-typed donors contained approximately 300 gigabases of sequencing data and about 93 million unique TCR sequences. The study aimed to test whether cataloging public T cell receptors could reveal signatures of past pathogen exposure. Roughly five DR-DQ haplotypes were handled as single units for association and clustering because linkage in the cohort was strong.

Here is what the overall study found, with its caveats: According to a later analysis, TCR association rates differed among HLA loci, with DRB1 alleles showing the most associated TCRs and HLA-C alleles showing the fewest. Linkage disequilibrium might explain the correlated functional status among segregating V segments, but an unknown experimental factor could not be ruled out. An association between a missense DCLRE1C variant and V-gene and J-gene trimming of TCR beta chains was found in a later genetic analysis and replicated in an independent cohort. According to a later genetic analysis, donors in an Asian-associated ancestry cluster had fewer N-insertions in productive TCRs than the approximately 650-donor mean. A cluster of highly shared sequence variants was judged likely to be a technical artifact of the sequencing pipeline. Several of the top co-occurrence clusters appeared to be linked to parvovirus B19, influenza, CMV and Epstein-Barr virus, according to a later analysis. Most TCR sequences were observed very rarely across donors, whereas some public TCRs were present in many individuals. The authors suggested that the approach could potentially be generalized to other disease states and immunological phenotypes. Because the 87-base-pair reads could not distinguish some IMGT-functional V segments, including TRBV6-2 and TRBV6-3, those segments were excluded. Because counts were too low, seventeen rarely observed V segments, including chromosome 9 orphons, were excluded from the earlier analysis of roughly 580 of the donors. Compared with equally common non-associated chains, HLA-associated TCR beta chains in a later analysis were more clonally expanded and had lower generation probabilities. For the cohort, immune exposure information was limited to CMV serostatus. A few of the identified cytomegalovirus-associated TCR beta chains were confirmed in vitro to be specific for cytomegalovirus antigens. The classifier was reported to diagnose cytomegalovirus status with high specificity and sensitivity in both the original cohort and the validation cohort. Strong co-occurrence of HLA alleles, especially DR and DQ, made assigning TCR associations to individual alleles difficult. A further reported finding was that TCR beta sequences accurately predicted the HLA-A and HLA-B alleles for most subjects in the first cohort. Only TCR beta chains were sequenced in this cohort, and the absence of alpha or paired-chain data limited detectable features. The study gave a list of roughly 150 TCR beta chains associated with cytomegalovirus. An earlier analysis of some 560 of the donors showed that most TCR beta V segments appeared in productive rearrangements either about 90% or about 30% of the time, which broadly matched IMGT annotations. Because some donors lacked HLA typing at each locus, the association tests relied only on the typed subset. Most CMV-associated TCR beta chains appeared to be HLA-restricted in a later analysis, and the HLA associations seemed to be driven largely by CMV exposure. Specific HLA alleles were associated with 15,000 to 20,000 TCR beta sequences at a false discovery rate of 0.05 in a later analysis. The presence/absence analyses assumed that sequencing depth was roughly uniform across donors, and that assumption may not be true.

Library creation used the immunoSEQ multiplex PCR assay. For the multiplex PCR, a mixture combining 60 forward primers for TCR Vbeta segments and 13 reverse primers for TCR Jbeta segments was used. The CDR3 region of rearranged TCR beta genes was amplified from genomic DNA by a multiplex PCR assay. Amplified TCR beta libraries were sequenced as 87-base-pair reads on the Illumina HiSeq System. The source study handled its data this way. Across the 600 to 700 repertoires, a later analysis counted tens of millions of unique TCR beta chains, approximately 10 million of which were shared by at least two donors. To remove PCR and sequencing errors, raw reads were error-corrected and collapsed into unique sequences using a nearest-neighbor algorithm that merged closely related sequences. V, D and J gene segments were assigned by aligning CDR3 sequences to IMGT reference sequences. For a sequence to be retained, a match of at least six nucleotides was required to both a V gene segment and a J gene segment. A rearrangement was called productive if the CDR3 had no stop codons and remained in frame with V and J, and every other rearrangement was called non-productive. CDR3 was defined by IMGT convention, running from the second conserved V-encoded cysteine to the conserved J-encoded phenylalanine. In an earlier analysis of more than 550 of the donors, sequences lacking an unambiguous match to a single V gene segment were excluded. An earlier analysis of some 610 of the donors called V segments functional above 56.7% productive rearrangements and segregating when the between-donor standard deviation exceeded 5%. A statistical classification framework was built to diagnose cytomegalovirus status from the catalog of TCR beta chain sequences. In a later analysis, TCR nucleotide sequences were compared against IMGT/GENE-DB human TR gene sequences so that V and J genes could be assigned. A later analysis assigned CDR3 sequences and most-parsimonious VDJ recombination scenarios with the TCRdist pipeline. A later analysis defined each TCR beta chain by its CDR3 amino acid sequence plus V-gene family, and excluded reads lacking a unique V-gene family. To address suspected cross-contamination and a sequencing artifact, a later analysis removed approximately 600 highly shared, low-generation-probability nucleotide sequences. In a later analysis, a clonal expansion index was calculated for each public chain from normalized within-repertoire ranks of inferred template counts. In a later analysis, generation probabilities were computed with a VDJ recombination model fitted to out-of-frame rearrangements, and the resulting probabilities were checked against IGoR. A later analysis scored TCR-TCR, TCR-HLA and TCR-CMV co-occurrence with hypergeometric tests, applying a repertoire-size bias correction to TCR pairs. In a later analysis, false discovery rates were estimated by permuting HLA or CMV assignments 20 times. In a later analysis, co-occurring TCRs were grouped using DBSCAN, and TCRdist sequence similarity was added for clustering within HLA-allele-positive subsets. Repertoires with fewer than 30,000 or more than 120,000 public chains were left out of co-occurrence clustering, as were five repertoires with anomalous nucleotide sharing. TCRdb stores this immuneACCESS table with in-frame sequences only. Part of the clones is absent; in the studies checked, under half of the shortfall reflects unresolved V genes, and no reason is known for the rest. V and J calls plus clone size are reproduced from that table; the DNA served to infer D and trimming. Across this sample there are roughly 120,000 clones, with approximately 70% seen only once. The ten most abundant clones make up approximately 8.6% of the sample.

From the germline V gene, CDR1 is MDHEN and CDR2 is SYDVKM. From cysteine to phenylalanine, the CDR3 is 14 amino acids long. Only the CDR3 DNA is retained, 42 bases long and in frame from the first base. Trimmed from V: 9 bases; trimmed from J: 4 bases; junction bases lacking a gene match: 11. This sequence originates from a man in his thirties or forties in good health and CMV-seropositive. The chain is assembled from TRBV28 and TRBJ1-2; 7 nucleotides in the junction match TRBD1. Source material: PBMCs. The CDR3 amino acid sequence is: CASVTGSLTYGYTF. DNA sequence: TGTGCCAGTGTGACAGGGAGTTTAACCTATGGCTACACCTTC.